This T cell receptor beta chain was recovered during a study of Ad26.COV2.S vaccination and SARS-CoV-2 variants. Overall study context: Donor was in the COV1001 Ad26.COV2.S trial arm. In the study, Ad26.COV2.S was injected intramuscularly once, or twice 56 days apart.

The treatment is: around 19 received Ad26.COV2.S at low or high dose, single or two shots; 5 received placebo; per-sample allocation not given. Specimen acquisition occurred on day 63 following the initial vaccine or placebo injection. With regard to this clone: Its antigen is currently unknown.

Study-wide results and caveats: Reported post-vaccination CD8+ and CD4+ T cell responses to spike showed substantial breadth.

Repertoires were generated with immunoSEQ multiplex PCR, while TCRdb's copy carries only in-frame clones and drops some. In the table there are hundreds of thousands of clones, about 92% of which are singletons. The CDR3 covers 16 residues. From germline, CDR1 is MNHEY and CDR2 SVGEGT. Trimming cost V 0 bases and J 2 bases, with 13 bases left between them. The material was peripheral blood, obtained in a trial of Ad26.COV2.S vaccine versus placebo. The clonotype was recovered from a person between 18 and 59 years old who received the Ad26.COV2.S COVID-19 vaccine or a placebo. The V and J genes are TRBV6-2 or TRBV6-3 and TRBJ2-5, with D tentatively TRBD2 (5 bases). The CDR3 here is CASSYSSPRGQETQYF. The CDR3 nucleotides are TGTGCCAGCAGTTACTCGAGTCCCAGAGGGCAAGAGACCCAGTACTTC.